A selection of T cell receptor beta chains follows, all from one sample in a study of blood T cell repertoires in COVID-19. The assay was immunoSEQ multiplex PCR, and TCRdb's table has in-frame clones only and misses some. The table lists about 360,000 clones, 81% of them singletons. Sequencing was carried out using peripheral blood. Every receptor here comes from a human donor with acute or convalescent COVID-19. The donor label of this sample is uncertain. The CDR3 runs from the conserved cysteine through the conserved F or W. D genes are given only for firm matches. Expanded clones get a size class; other rows say once, few or many, or leave the size out.

V	size	D	J	DNA	CDR3
TRBV5-8	-	-	TRBJ1-2	TGTGCCAGCAGCCTAGCGGACCTAGGCTACACCTTC	CASSLADLGYTF
TRBV5-6	-	-	TRBJ2-6	TGTGCCAGCAGCCGATTAGTAACTGGGGCCAACGTCCTGACTTTC	CASSRLVTGANVLTF
TRBV7-2	-	-	TRBJ1-4	TGTGCCAGCAGCTCTAGATTGGGGGGGCGCCAACGGGCTGGTGAAAAACTGTTTTTT	CASSSRLGGRQRAGEKLFF
TRBV3-1/TRBV3-2	-	TRBD2	TRBJ2-5	TGTGCCAGCAGCCCCCATGGGGGGGGGCAAGAGACCCAGTACTTC	CASSPHGGGQETQYF
TRBV30	few	TRBD2	TRBJ2-7	TGTGCCTGGAGTGCGGAGCGGGAGGAGACCTACGAGCAGTACTTC	CAWSAEREETYEQYF
TRBV2	-	TRBD1	TRBJ2-5	TGTGCCAGCAGTGACGGGGACAGGGGGTCGGAGACCCAGTACTTC	CASSDGDRGSETQYF
TRBV5-5	-	TRBD2	TRBJ2-3	TGTGCCAGCAGCTTGCTTGGACTAGCGGGGGGCACAGATACGCAGTATTTT	CASSLLGLAGGTDTQYF
TRBV3-1/TRBV3-2	-	-	TRBJ1-2	TGTGCCAGCAGCCAGGTAGCGGGGGTAGACACCTTC	CASSQVAGVDTF
TRBV5-1	-	-	TRBJ2-2	TGCGCCAGCAGCCCAGGGGACACCGGGGAGCTGTTTTTT	CASSPGDTGELFF
TRBV6-5	-	TRBD1	TRBJ1-2	TGTGCCAGCAGCCGGGACAGAATATCCGGGGGCTACACCTTC	CASSRDRISGGYTF
TRBV6-2/TRBV6-3	-	TRBD1	TRBJ1-3	TGTGCCAGCAGGTACCGGGACAGCTCTGGAAACACCATATATTTT	CASRYRDSSGNTIYF
TRBV7-9	-	TRBD2	TRBJ2-5	TGTGCCAGCAGCCACCAGGGTGGGAGGGAGGAGACCCAGTACTTC	CASSHQGGREETQYF
TRBV7-9	-	TRBD2	TRBJ2-1	TGTGCCAGCAGCTTAGTTCGGGGGGGCTTTGGTGAGCAGTTCTTC	CASSLVRGGFGEQFF
TRBV23-1	-	TRBD1	TRBJ2-7	TGCGCCAGCACATCTCCGGGACAGTCCTACGAGCAGTACTTC	CASTSPGQSYEQYF
TRBV5-1	-	-	TRBJ1-6	TGCGCCAGCAGCTACGAACGACAGAATTCACCCCTCCACTTT	CASSYERQNSPLHF
TRBV21-1	-	-	TRBJ2-3	TGTGCCAGCCCAAGACTAGCGGGAAATACAGATACGCAGTATTTT	CASPRLAGNTDTQYF
TRBV28	-	TRBD2	TRBJ2-7	TGTGCCAGCAGTTCCTACGTGATAGCGGGAGGGCCCTTAGGATACGAGCAGTACTTC	CASSSYVIAGGPLGYEQYF
TRBV6-5	-	-	TRBJ2-7	TGTGCCAGCAAGACTCAACTAGGCTACGAGCAGTACTTC	CASKTQLGYEQYF
TRBV6-9	-	TRBD2	TRBJ2-1	TGTGCCAGCAGTTATCTAGCGGGGGTGTGGTATGAGCAGTTCTTC	CASSYLAGVWYEQFF
TRBV3-1/TRBV3-2	-	TRBD2	TRBJ2-1	TGTGCCAGCAGCCAAGATCGGACTAGCGGGAATTTGTACAATGAGCAGTTCTTC	CASSQDRTSGNLYNEQFF
TRBV4-1	-	TRBD2	TRBJ2-1	TGCGCCAGCAGCCAAAAACAAGCGGGGGCCGGATACAATGAGCAGTTCTTC	CASSQKQAGAGYNEQFF
TRBV6-5	few	TRBD1	TRBJ2-2	TGTGCCAGCAGTTACCCGGACAGGGCCGGCACCGGGGAGCTGTTTTTT	CASSYPDRAGTGELFF
TRBV12-3/TRBV12-4	-	-	TRBJ1-1	TGTGCCAGCAGTTTAGCGCTCGGTACTAAAGCTTTCTTT	CASSLALGTKAFF
TRBV19	-	-	TRBJ1-5	TGTGCCAGTAGTATCGGGGGGACTCAGCCCCAGCATTTT	CASSIGGTQPQHF
TRBV18	-	-	TRBJ1-5	TGTGCCAGCTCACTCTCGGACTCGAATCAGCCCCAGCATTTT	CASSLSDSNQPQHF
TRBV10-2	-	-	TRBJ1-2	TGCGCCAGCGCCTCAGGGTCCAACTATGGCTACACCTTC	CASASGSNYGYTF
TRBV4-1	-	-	TRBJ1-6	TGCGCCAGCAGCCAAGTATGGGCACAGCTCTATAATTCACCCCTCCACTTT	CASSQVWAQLYNSPLHF